Below, 29 T cell receptor beta chains from the same sample are listed, as sequenced in a study of T cell clonality in common variable immunodeficiency (dated by TCRdb to 2014 to 2015). What these receptors recognize is not known. Library prep was done by the immunoSEQ multiplex PCR assay. The clones in this table, taken by TCRdb from immuneACCESS, are in-frame only. Not every clone is retained; where verified, under half of the shortfall comes from an unresolved V gene, and the cause of the rest is unknown. This sample has about 28,000 clones, none of them a singleton. The top ten constitute 3% to 3.5% of the sample. The paper as a whole reports these results and caveats: Reportedly, TCRbeta sequences from CVID had fewer deletions and N-nucleotide insertions, and highly modified clones with 13 or more V deletions were absent from CVID.

The sequencing input was peripheral blood mononuclear cells. The origin of the receptors is a human donor with common variable immunodeficiency.

This clone showed up many times. The read is 3 residues too short to cover the CDR3 end, so that end is filled in from the germline J gene. The chain links TRBV18 to TRBJ1-1; maybe TRBD1 (6 bases). There are 15 residues in the CDR3. V was clipped by 0 bases and J by 4 bases, with 12 bases between them. Germline V lookup: CDR1 KGHSH, CDR2 LQKENI. The CDR3 spells CASSPPKGESTEAFF. Incomplete CDR3 DNA: TGTGCCAGCTCACCACCCAAGGGGGAAAGCACTGAA.

This clone was picked up a small number of times. The read ends 3 residues shy of where the CDR3 ends; the end is completed using the germline J gene. The V and J genes are TRBV5-1 and TRBJ2-5; 7 nucleotides line up with TRBD1. This CDR3 spans 14 amino acids. Per germline, CDR1 SGHRS and CDR2 YFSETQ. V shed 6 bases and J 3 bases; nucleotides not matched to a gene: 8. The CDR3: CASTDLTGKETQYF. The CDR3 bases that were read are TGCGCCAGCACCGACCTGACAGGGAAAGAGACC.

This clone showed up many times. Sequencing ends 3 residues short of the CDR3 end; the germline J gene provides the rest. The rearrangement joins TRBV11-2 to TRBJ2-1; possible D gene TRBD2, 6 bases. There are 15 residues in the CDR3. Germline CDR1 reads SGHAT; CDR2 reads FQNNGV. V was cut by 0 bases and J by 8 bases, with 14 bases left in between. The sequenced part of the CDR3 DNA is TGTGCCAGCAGCTTAGAAGGGACTTTTCACGATGAG. Protein: CASSLEGTFHDE. The full CDR3 reads CASSLEGTFHDEQFF.

This clone qualifies as medium-sized. CDR3 sequence: CASTPRGGAINEQFF. CDR3 bases read: TGTGCCAGTACCCCGCGTGGGGGGGCGATAAATGAG. This chain joins TRBV19 and TRBJ2-1, with D perhaps TRBD2 (7 bases). The CDR3 end falls 3 residues outside the read, so it is completed with the germline J gene. The CDR3 length is 15 residues. The ends were cut back, 7 bases at V and 7 bases at J, with 20 bases in the middle. The germline V gene has CDR1 LNHDA and CDR2 SQIVND (reference sequence).

This clone was seen only a few times. The read ends 3 residues shy of where the CDR3 ends; the end is completed using the germline J gene. The gene calls are TRBV19 and TRBJ1-1; D is possibly TRBD1 (5 bases). Germline lookup yields CDR1 LNHDA and CDR2 SQIVND (reference sequence). The CDR3 is 14 amino acids. Trimming took off 2 bases at V and 4 bases at J, with 11 bases between the two ends. The part of the CDR3 DNA that was read is TGTGCCAGTAGTATACGAGGGGCTGGCACTGAA. Its protein is CASSIRGAGTE. From start to end, the CDR3 is CASSIRGAGTEAFF.

This clone was seen only a few times. The CDR3: CSALRWRGTTYEQYF. The sequenced part of the CDR3 DNA is TGCAGTGCGCTGAGGTGGCGGGGGACCACCTACGAG. The chain is built from TRBV20-1 and TRBJ2-7, with 7 bases that match TRBD2. The read terminates 3 residues ahead of where the CDR3 ends, so the germline J gene completes it. CDR1 and CDR2 from the germline V gene are DFQATT and SNEGSKA (reference sequence). V shed 6 bases and J 2 bases; nucleotides not matched to a gene: 13. CDR3 size: 15 residues.

This clone has ten or more counts. The missing CDR3 end, 3 residues past where the read stops, is filled in from the germline J gene. This chain joins TRBV6-1 and TRBJ1-5; possibly TRBD1 for D (5 bases). Germline values: CDR1 MNHNS, CDR2 SASEGT. Trimming removed 2 bases from V and 0 bases from J, with 20 bases in between. The length of the CDR3 is 19 residues. This CDR3 is CASSEKVKLRQHSNQPQHF. Incomplete CDR3 DNA: TGTGCCAGCAGTGAAAAAGTTAAGCTTAGACAGCATAGCAATCAGCCC.

Ten or more counts support this clone. The read falls 3 residues short of the CDR3 end, and the missing part is taken from the germline J gene. This chain uses TRBV5-5 with TRBJ1-5; 8 bases line up with TRBD1. The CDR3 length is 14 residues. Germline V lookup: CDR1 SGHKS, CDR2 YYEKEE (reference sequence). V was clipped by 4 bases and J by 2 bases; unmatched bases: 2. The CDR3 here is CASSLDRGNQPQHF. Partial CDR3 DNA: TGTGCCAGCAGCCTGGACAGGGGCAATCAGCCC.

Details on this clone: The read gets to within 3 residues of the CDR3 end, and the germline J gene fills in the rest. The rearrangement links TRBV19 to TRBJ2-2, with D unclear. The CDR3 consists of 13 residues. The V gene lost 1 base and the J gene lost 7 bases, with 7 bases spanning the gap. Germline V CDR1 and CDR2: LNHDA, SQIVND (reference sequence). CDR3 DNA (partial): TGTGCCAGTAGTATAGGCGTTCACGGGGAG. As protein: CASSIGVHGE. The whole CDR3 region reads CASSIGVHGELFF.

This clone occurred a few times. The observed sequence ends 3 residues before the CDR3 terminus, with the missing tail filled in from the germline J gene. The chain employs TRBV6-1 and TRBJ2-7; D is undetermined. CDR1 and CDR2 (germline): MNHNS, SASEGT. CDR3 size: 12 residues. V gave up 3 bases and J gave up 4 bases, with 7 bases separating them. CDR3 protein: CASSETWYEQYF. CDR3 bases read: TGTGCCAGCAGTGAGACATGGTACGAG.

On this clone itself: The read ends 3 residues shy of where the CDR3 ends; the end is completed using the germline J gene. This chain connects TRBV2 to TRBJ2-2; 10 bases line up with TRBD1. This CDR3 is built from 16 residues. The junction had 9 bases not matched to a gene; V was cut back by 4 bases and J by 7 bases. Germline V gives CDR1 SNHLY, CDR2 FYNNEI. The sequenced CDR3 bases are TGTGCCAGCAGTGTGTACGAGACAGGGGGCGGCGGGGAG. Protein sequence: CASSVYETGGGGE. The entire CDR3 sequence reads CASSVYETGGGGELFF.

A remark on this clone: Read coverage stops 3 residues before the CDR3 terminus; the germline J gene supplies the remainder. J is TRBJ1-5 and V is TRBV30, with TRBD1 matching 8 bases. Losses at the gene ends were 5 bases for V and 6 bases for J; bases not matched to a gene: 0. Germline V CDR1 and CDR2: GTSNPN, SVGIG (reference sequence). The CDR3 sequence is 11 residues long. CDR3 sequence reads: CAWGQGQPQHF. The CDR3 DNA, read in part, is TGTGCCTGGGGACAGGGTCAGCCC.

This clone appeared many times. The read ends 3 residues shy of where the CDR3 ends; the end is completed using the germline J gene. The gene calls are TRBV2 and TRBJ2-2; perhaps TRBD2 as D (5 bases). The CDR3 runs 16 residues. CDR1 is SNHLY and CDR2 is FYNNEI in the germline V gene. V lost 3 bases, J lost 6 bases, and 17 bases lay in between. The sequenced part of the CDR3 DNA is TGTGCCAGCAGTGATAAGCGGCCTCTCGGGGCCGGGGAG. Translated, it gives CASSDKRPLGAGE. The complete CDR3 sequence is CASSDKRPLGAGELFF. Filled out from reference TRBV2 and TRBJ2-2, the complete variable domain reads EPEVTQTPSHQVTQMGQEVILRCVPISNHLYFYWYRQILGQKVEFLVSFYNNEISEKSEIFDDQFSVERPDGSNFTLKIRSTKLEDSAMYFCASSDKRPLGAGELFFGEGSRLTVL.

In its sample, this clone was seen a few times. The read finishes 3 residues shy of the CDR3 end, and the germline J gene is used to complete it. This chain uses TRBV19 with TRBJ1-5; tentative D call: TRBD1 (5 bases). V was pared by 6 bases and J by 1 base, with 10 bases between. The CDR3 totals 14 residues. Germline V lookup: CDR1 LNHDA, CDR2 SQIVND (reference sequence). The sequenced CDR3 bases are TGTGCCAGTAGACTGGCAGGGAGCAATCAGCCC. The encoded protein is CASRLAGSNQP. The entire CDR3 sequence reads CASRLAGSNQPQHF.

This clone showed up just a few times. The sequence runs out 3 residues before the end of the CDR3; the remainder is reconstructed from the germline J gene. The V gene is TRBV19, the J gene TRBJ1-6; D is perhaps TRBD1 (5 bases). There are 15 residues in the CDR3. The germline V gene encodes CDR1 LNHDA and CDR2 SQIVND (reference sequence). The ends were cut back, 8 bases at V and 10 bases at J, with 21 bases in the middle. The sequenced part of the CDR3 DNA is TGTGCCAGTGGCCAGGGCCAAATCCGATCCTCACCC. This gives the protein CASGQGQIRSSP. The whole CDR3 sequence is CASGQGQIRSSPLHF.

This clone was seen a few times. The read ends 3 residues before the CDR3 terminus; that terminus is restored from the germline J gene. V usage is TRBV7-9 and J usage is TRBJ1-1; 8 positions agree with TRBD1. Per germline, CDR1 SEHNR and CDR2 FQNEAQ (reference sequence). The CDR3 consists of 15 residues. The ends lost 3 bases at V and 1 base at J; junction bases unmatched: 4. The CDR3 protein is CASSFPQGENTEAFF. The CDR3 DNA, read in part, is TGTGCCAGCAGCTTCCCACAGGGGGAGAACACTGAA.

As concerns this clone: Read coverage stops 3 residues before the CDR3 terminus; the germline J gene supplies the remainder. V usage is TRBV11-2 and J usage is TRBJ2-7, with TRBD1 matching 9 bases. J lost 6 bases, V lost 5 bases, and 11 bases had no gene match. Germline assignment: CDR1 SGHAT and CDR2 FQNNGV. The CDR3 spans 15 residues. CDR3 in amino acids: CASSRTGEVPSEQYF. The DNA read from the CDR3 is TGTGCCAGCAGCCGGACAGGGGAAGTCCCATCCGAG. Supplemented by reference TRBV11-2 and TRBJ2-7, the full variable domain reads EAGVAQSPRYKIIEKRQSVAFWCNPISGHATLYWYQQILGQGPKLLIQFQNNGVVDDSQLPKDRFSAERLKGVDSTLKIQPAKLEDSAVYLCASSRTGEVPSEQYFGPGTRLTVT.

This clone was counted between two and nine times. From the germline J gene comes the end of the CDR3, since the read stops 3 residues before it. This chain links TRBV7-2 with TRBJ2-1; 13 positions match TRBD2. The CDR3 is made up of 16 amino acids. Trimming removed 0 bases from V and 4 bases from J; junction bases left unmatched: 0. Germline-derived CDR1 and CDR2 are SGHTA and FQGNSA. Here the CDR3 reads CASSLATSGGYNEQFF. CDR3 bases read: TGTGCCAGCAGCTTAGCGACTAGCGGGGGGTACAATGAG.

In the case of this clone: The DNA ends 3 residues before the CDR3 does, and the rest of the CDR3 is filled in from the germline J gene. V is TRBV30 and J is TRBJ1-2, with D perhaps matching TRBD1 (5 bases). Germline CDR1 reads GTSNPN; CDR2 reads SVGIG (reference sequence). The CDR3 contains 14 residues. Incomplete CDR3 DNA: TGTGCCTGGAGTGTGCACAGGCTGGCCCCAGGC. This translates into CAWSVHRLAPG. The complete CDR3 protein is CAWSVHRLAPGYTF.

This clone turned up a few times. With the read ending 3 residues before the CDR3 end, the germline J gene is used to fill in that end. The rearrangement uses TRBV7-6 and TRBJ2-7, with 8 bases aligning to TRBD1. Germline loops: CDR1 SGHVS, CDR2 FNYEAQ. V shed 0 bases and J 2 bases; nucleotides not matched to a gene: 9. The CDR3 extends over 17 amino acids. The covered CDR3 bases are TGTGCCAGCAGCTTAGCGCCCATTGAACAGGGGGCCTACGAG. It encodes CASSLAPIEQGAYE. From start to end, the CDR3 is CASSLAPIEQGAYEQYF.

This clone appeared a few times. The read comes to an end 3 residues before the CDR3 does, leaving the germline J gene to fill in the end. The chain links TRBV30 to TRBJ2-6, with unresolved D. Germline V gene lookup returns CDR1 GTSNPN and CDR2 SVGIG (reference sequence). This CDR3 spans 18 amino acids. Trimming left V 0 bases short and J 1 base short, with 16 bases between. CDR3 bases read: TGTGCCTGGAGTGTTGACTCCCTGGTTTTTTCTGGGGCCAACGTC. Amino acids: CAWSVDSLVFSGANV. The CDR3 reads in full as CAWSVDSLVFSGANVLTF. The variable domain in full, with the rest retrieved from reference TRBV30 and TRBJ2-6, is SQTIHQWPATLVQPVGSPLSLECTVEGTSNPNLYWYRQAAGRGLQLLFYSVGIGQISSEVPQNLSASRPQDRQFILSSKKLLLSDSGFYLCAWSVDSLVFSGANVLTFGAGSRLTVL.

The table lists this clone with many counts. Read coverage stops 3 residues before the CDR3 terminus; the germline J gene supplies the remainder. The chain links TRBV6-2 or TRBV6-3 to TRBJ1-1; TRBD1 agrees at 7 bases. Germline V CDR1 and CDR2: MNHEY, SVGEGT. The CDR3 is 15 amino acids. Trimming cost V 2 bases and J 4 bases; bases outside gene matches: 7. The CDR3 sequence: CASSYAGTEITEAFF. Partial CDR3 DNA: TGTGCCAGCAGTTACGCCGGGACAGAGATCACTGAA.

This clone was observed a few times. The sequenced part of the CDR3 DNA is TGTGCCACCTCTAAAGTGGGGGGAAGGGGC. This sequence encodes CATSKVGGRG. The complete CDR3 reads CATSKVGGRGYTF. This chain uses TRBV19 with TRBJ1-2, with TRBD1 as a possible D gene (5 bases). The read finishes 3 residues shy of the CDR3 end, and the germline J gene is used to complete it. The CDR3 spans 13 residues. Per the germline V gene, CDR1 is LNHDA and CDR2 is SQIVND (reference sequence).

This clone was seen only a few times. The sequenced fragment ends 3 residues before the CDR3 boundary, so the rest is inferred from the germline J gene. The gene calls are TRBV7-3 and TRBJ2-5; 8 nucleotides align to TRBD2. The V segment lost 4 bases and the J segment 1 base; nucleotides outside the gene matches: 8. This CDR3 comprises 16 residues. CDR1 and CDR2 from the germline V gene are SGHTA and FQGTGA. This CDR3 reads CASSYGLARSQETQYF. The DNA read from the CDR3 is TGTGCCAGCAGCTATGGACTAGCCCGCTCCCAAGAGACC.

Comments on this clone: The read gets to within 3 residues of the CDR3 end, and the germline J gene fills in the rest. The chain has TRBV19 and TRBJ2-7; D might be TRBD2 (5 bases). CDR1 and CDR2 (germline): LNHDA, SQIVND (reference sequence). V was trimmed by 9 bases and J by 2 bases, leaving 14 bases between them. The CDR3 is 13 residues long. The covered CDR3 bases are TGTGCCAGCGCCCGAGCGGAGCCCTACGAG. Translation gives CASARAEPYE. The whole CDR3 protein is CASARAEPYEQYF.

Notes on this clone: The CDR3 goes on 3 residues after the read ends, and that part is filled in from the germline J gene. V gene TRBV6-2 or TRBV6-3 combines with J gene TRBJ2-7, with D possibly matching TRBD1 (6 bases). V was cut by 6 bases and J by 4 bases, with 16 bases left in between. Germline V gene lookup returns CDR1 MNHEY and CDR2 SVGEGT. The CDR3 is 14 residues long. Partial CDR3 DNA: TGTGCCAGCAGCACGGCCCAGGGGCGGTACGAG. It is translated as CASSTAQGRYE. The full-length CDR3 reads as CASSTAQGRYEQYF.

Only a few counts were recorded for this clone. The read terminates 3 residues ahead of where the CDR3 ends, so the germline J gene completes it. The chain couples TRBV19 to TRBJ2-2, with 8 bases lining up with TRBD1. After removal of 5 bases from V and 6 bases from J, the junction contained 8 bases not matched to a gene. The CDR3 extends over 15 amino acids. CDR1 and CDR2 from the germline V gene are LNHDA and SQIVND (reference sequence). Incomplete CDR3 DNA: TGTGCCAGTAGTTCACTCGACAGGGGAGCCGGGGAG. Amino acids: CASSSLDRGAGE. The complete CDR3 reads CASSSLDRGAGELFF.

In its sample, this clone was seen many times. The read halts 3 residues ahead of the CDR3 end, with the missing end drawn from the germline J gene. The chain has TRBV5-1 and TRBJ1-1; 9 bases are a match to TRBD1. This CDR3 has 15 residues. Germline V gene data show CDR1 as SGHRS and CDR2 as YFSETQ. Trimming cost V 7 bases and J 4 bases; bases outside gene matches: 11. CDR3 DNA, as far as it was read: TGCGCCAGCGACGAGGGTCTGGGACAGGGCACTGAA. It specifies CASDEGLGQGTE. The whole CDR3 is CASDEGLGQGTEAFF.

This clone was found a few times. Read data end 3 residues before the CDR3 end; the end is taken from the germline J gene. The chain is built from TRBV7-2 and TRBJ1-1; no clear D gene. The germline V gene has CDR1 SGHTA and CDR2 FQGNSA. The CDR3 covers 14 residues. Trimming took 3 bases from V and 0 from J, leaving 8 bases between them. CDR3 DNA, as far as it was read: TGTGCCAGCAGCTTTGGCACGATGAACACTGAA. It codes for CASSFGTMNTE. The entire CDR3 protein reads CASSFGTMNTEAFF.